Following are 5 T cell receptor beta chains from one sample sequenced in a study of T cell clonality in common variable immunodeficiency. General study points: Common variable immunodeficiency TCR beta sequences reportedly had fewer deletions and N-nucleotide insertions.

Antigens of these TCRs are unknown. The table came from immunoSEQ multiplex PCR; TCRdb's copy has only in-frame clones and leaves some out. This sample has tens of thousands of clones, each found more than once. The sequenced material came from peripheral blood mononuclear cells. Source of these receptors: a human donor with common variable immunodeficiency.

This clone showed up just a few times. The read ends 3 residues before the CDR3 terminus; that terminus is restored from the germline J gene. This chain links TRBV7-9 with TRBJ2-7; 9 bases line up with TRBD1. Looked up from germline, CDR1 is SEHNR and CDR2 is FQNEAQ (reference sequence). This CDR3 comprises 15 residues. V lost 6 bases and J lost 5; bases outside the gene matches: 11. Incomplete CDR3 DNA: TGTGCCAGCAGTTCCCCGGACAGGGGCGTACACGAG. Translating gives CASSSPDRGVHE. The complete CDR3 reads CASSSPDRGVHEQYF.

Points on this clone: The DNA ends 3 residues before the CDR3 does, and the rest of the CDR3 is filled in from the germline J gene. The genes are TRBV5-1 and TRBJ2-5; 11 positions match TRBD1. The CDR3 is made up of 16 amino acids. V shed 4 bases, J shed 0 bases, and the junction held 5 bases outside the gene matches. The germline CDR1 and CDR2 sequences are SGHRS and YFSETQ. The CDR3 bases that were read are TGCGCCAGCAGCGCCGGGACAGGGGGTTACCAAGAGACC. Its protein is CASSAGTGGYQET. The full CDR3 reads CASSAGTGGYQETQYF.

The sample holds many counts of this clone. Read coverage stops 3 residues before the CDR3 terminus; the germline J gene supplies the remainder. V gene TRBV7-9 combines with J gene TRBJ2-5; D remains ambiguous. Trimming cost V 2 bases and J 3 bases, with 10 bases left between them. The length of the CDR3 is 14 residues. Germline V gene sequence: CDR1 SEHNR, CDR2 FQNEAQ (reference sequence). The chain's CDR3 is CASSLLRTEETQYF. CDR3 DNA, as far as it was read: TGTGCCAGCAGCTTATTGCGTACTGAAGAGACC.

There are a few counts of this clone. The CDR3 bases that were read are TGTGCCAGCAGTGCCGACAGGGCCTTAGAGACC. Translation: CASSADRALET. The CDR3 in full is CASSADRALETQYF. The chain carries TRBV6-1 and TRBJ2-5; 7 bases align to TRBD1. The CDR3 extends 3 residues past the end of the read, so its final part is completed from the germline J gene. The germline CDR1 and CDR2 sequences are MNHNS and SASEGT. After removal of 4 bases from V and 4 bases from J, the junction contained 6 bases not matched to a gene. The CDR3 runs 14 residues.

There are many counts of this clone. The CDR3 end falls 3 residues outside the read, so it is completed with the germline J gene. This rearrangement joins TRBV20-1 to TRBJ2-3; D unresolved. Trimming left V 0 bases short and J 1 base short, with 5 bases between. From germline, CDR1 is DFQATT and CDR2 SNEGSKA (reference sequence). The CDR3 runs to 13 residues. The sequenced CDR3 bases are TGCAGTGCTAGAGATCCAGGCACAGATACG. Encoded protein: CSARDPGTDT. From start to end, the CDR3 is CSARDPGTDTQYF.